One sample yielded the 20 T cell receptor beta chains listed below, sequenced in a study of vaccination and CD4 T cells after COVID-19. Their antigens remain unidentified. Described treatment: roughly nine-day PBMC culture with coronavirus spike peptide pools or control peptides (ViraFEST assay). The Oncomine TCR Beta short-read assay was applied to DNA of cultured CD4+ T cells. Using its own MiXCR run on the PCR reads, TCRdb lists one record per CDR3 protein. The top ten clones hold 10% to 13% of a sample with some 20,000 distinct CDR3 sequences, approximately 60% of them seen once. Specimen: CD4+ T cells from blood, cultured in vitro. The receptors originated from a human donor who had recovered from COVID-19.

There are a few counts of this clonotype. The CDR3 region has the DNA TGTGCCAGTAGGAGCTCCTATAATTCACCCCTCCACTTT. This encodes CASRSSYNSPLHF. The chain couples TRBV6-1 to TRBJ1-6; D gene ambiguous. The length of the CDR3 is 13 residues. The germline V and J ends were trimmed by 9 bases and 0 bases, with 6 bases remaining between them. Germline-derived CDR1 and CDR2 are MNHNS and SASEGT.

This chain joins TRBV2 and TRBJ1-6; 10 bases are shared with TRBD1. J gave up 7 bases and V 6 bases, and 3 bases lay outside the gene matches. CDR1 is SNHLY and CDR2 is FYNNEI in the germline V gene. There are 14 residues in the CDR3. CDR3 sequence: CASRQGQGNSPLHF. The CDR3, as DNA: TGTGCCAGCAGGCAGGGACAGGGGAATTCACCCCTCCACTTT.

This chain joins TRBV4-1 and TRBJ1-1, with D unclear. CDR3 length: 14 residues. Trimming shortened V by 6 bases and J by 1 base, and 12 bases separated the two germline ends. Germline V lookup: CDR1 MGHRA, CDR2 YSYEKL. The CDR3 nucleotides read TGCGCCAGCAGAGGACCGACGACGAACACTGAAGCTTTCTTT. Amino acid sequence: CASRGPTTNTEAFF.

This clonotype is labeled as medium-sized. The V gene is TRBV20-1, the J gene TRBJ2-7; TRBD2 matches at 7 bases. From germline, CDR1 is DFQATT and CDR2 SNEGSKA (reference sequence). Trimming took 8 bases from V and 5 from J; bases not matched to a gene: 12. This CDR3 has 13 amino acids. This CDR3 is CSFLAEEGHEQYF. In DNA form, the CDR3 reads TGCAGTTTCCTAGCGGAGGAAGGCCACGAGCAGTACTTC.

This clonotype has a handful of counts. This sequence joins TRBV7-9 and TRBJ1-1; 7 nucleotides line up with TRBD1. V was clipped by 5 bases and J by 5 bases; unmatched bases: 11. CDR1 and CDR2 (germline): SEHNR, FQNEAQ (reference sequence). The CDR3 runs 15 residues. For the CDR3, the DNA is TGTGCCAGCAGCCCAGGGACAGTGGGCCGAACTGAAGCTTTCTTT. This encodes CASSPGTVGRTEAFF.

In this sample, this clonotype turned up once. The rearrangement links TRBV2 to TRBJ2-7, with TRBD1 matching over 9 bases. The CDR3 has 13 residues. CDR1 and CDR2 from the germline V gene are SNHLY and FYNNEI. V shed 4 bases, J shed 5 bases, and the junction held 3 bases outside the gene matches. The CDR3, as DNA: TGTGCCAGCAGTGGGGGACAGGGCCACGAGCAGTACTTC. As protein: CASSGGQGHEQYF.

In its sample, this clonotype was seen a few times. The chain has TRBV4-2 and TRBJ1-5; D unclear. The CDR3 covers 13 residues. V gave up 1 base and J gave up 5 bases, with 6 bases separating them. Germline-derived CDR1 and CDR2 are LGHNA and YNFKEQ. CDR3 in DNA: TGTGCCAGCAGCCAAGCACCACATCAGCCCCAGCATTTT. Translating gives CASSQAPHQPQHF.

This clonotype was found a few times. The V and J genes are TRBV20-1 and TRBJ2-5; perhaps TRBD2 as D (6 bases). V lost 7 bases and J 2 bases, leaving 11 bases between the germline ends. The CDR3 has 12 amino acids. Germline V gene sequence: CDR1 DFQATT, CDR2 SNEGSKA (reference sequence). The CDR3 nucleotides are TGCAGTGGGCGTGGGGGGCAAGAGACCCAGTACTTC. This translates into CSGRGGQETQYF.

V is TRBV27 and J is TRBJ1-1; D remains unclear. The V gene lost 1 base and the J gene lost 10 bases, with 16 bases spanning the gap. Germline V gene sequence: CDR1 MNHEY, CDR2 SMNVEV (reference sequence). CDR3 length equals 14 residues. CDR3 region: CASSLFAAATVAFF. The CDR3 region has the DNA TGTGCCAGCAGTTTATTCGCCGCCGCCACGGTAGCTTTCTTT.

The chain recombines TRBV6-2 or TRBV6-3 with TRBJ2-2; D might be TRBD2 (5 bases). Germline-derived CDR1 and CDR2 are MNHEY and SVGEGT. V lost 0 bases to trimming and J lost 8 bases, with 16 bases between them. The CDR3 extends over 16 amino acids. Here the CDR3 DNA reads TGTGCCAGCAGTTACTCACATACGAGGGTGAGGGGGGAGCTGTTTTTT. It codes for CASSYSHTRVRGELFF.

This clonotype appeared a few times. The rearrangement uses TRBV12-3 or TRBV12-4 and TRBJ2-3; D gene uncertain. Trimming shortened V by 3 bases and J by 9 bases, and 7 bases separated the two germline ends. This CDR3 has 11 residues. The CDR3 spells CASSFEETQYF. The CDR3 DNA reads TGTGCCAGCAGTTTTGAGGAGACGCAGTATTTT.

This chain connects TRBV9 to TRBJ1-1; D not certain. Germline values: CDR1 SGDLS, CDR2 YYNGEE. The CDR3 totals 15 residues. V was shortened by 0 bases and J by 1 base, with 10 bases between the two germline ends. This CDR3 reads CASSVGSSGNTEAFF. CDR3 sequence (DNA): TGTGCCAGCAGCGTAGGTAGTTCGGGGAACACTGAAGCTTTCTTT.

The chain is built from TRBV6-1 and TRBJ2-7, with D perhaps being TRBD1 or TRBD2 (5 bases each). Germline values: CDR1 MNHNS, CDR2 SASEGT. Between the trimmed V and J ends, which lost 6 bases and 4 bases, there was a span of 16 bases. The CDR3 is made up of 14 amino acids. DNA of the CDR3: TGTGCCAGCAGGGCCAGGGAGCTGGGGTACGAGCAGTACTTC. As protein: CASRARELGYEQYF.

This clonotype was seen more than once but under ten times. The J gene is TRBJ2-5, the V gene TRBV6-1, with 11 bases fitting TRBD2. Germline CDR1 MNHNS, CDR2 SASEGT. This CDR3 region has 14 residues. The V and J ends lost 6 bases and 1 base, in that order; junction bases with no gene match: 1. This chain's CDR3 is CASRLAGGQETQYF. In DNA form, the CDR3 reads TGTGCCAGCAGGCTAGCGGGGGGCCAAGAGACCCAGTACTTC.

The CDR3 reads CSARDWQTENIQYF. The CDR3 coding sequence is TGCAGTGCTAGAGATTGGCAGACCGAAAACATTCAGTACTTC. V usage is TRBV20-1 and J usage is TRBJ2-4, with unresolved D. V was pared by 0 bases and J by 5 bases, with 11 bases between. The germline CDR1 and CDR2 sequences are DFQATT and SNEGSKA (reference sequence). This CDR3 comprises 14 residues.

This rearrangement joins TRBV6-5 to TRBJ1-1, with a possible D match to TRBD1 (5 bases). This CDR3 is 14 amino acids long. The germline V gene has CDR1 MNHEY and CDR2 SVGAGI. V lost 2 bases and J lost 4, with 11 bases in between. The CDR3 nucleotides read TGTGCCAGCAGTTACAGGGGTGTTGTCACTGAAGCTTTCTTT. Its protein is CASSYRGVVTEAFF.

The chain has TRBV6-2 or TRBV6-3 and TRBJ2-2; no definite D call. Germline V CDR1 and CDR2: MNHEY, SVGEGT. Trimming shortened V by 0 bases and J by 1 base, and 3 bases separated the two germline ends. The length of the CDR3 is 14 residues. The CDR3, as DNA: TGTGCCAGCAGTTACTCTGTGAACACCGGGGAGCTGTTTTTT. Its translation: CASSYSVNTGELFF.

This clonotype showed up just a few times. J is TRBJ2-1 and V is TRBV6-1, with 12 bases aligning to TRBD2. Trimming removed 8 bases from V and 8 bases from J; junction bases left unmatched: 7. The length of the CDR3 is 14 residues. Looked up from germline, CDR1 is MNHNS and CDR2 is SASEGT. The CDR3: CASLSSGGADEQFF. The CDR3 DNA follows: TGTGCCAGCCTGTCTAGCGGGGGGGCCGATGAGCAGTTCTTC.

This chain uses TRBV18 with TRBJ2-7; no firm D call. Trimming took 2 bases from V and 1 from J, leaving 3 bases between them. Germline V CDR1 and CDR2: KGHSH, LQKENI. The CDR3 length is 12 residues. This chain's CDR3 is CASSPFSYEQYF. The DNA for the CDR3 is TGTGCCAGCTCACCATTTTCCTACGAGCAGTACTTC.

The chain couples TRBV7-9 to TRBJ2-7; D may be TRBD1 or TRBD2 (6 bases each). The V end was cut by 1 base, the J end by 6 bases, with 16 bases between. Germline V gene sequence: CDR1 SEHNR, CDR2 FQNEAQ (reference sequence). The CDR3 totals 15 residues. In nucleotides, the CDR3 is TGTGCCAGCAGCTTAGTGGGTGGGGGGCTAAGCGAGCAGTACTTC. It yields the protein CASSLVGGGLSEQYF.